These 4 T cell receptor beta chains were sequenced from one sample in a study of beta chain features in type 1 diabetes. General study findings and limits: All four CD4+ subsets from Type 1 diabetes patients carried moderately but significantly shorter TCRB CDR3s.

Their antigen targets remain unknown. Expressed TCRB transcripts were sequenced because the entire RNA isolate underwent reverse transcription. Sequencing was performed with immunoSEQ multiplex PCR; in TCRdb, only in-frame clones are kept and a portion is missing. The data show 400,000 or so clones, with roughly a tenth seen just once and about 0.6% held by the top ten. The sample comprised central memory CD4+ T cells from blood. The receptors come from a man younger than 40 with type 1 diabetes.

The rearrangement links TRBV6-1 to TRBJ2-2; D tentatively fits TRBD1 or TRBD2 (5 bases each). CDR1 MNHNS and CDR2 SASEGT come from the germline V gene. Deletions cut 3 bases from V and 6 bases from J, with 11 bases between. This CDR3 has 14 amino acids. The CDR3 DNA reads as TGTGCCAGCAGTGAGGTACAGGAGGCCGGGGAGCTGTTTTTT. Translating gives CASSEVQEAGELFF.

The sample holds many counts of this clone. CDR3 in DNA: TGCGCCTCATCCCGGGCAGGAAACATTCAGTACTTC. Protein sequence: CASSRAGNIQYF. The chain couples TRBV4-1 to TRBJ2-4; D not certain. The CDR3 consists of 12 residues. The V and J ends lost 11 bases and 6 bases respectively, with 14 bases between them. Looked up from germline, CDR1 is MGHRA and CDR2 is YSYEKL.

This clone came up a few times. The chain links TRBV10-3 to TRBJ1-5; 8 nucleotides line up with TRBD1. CDR1 and CDR2 from the germline V gene are ENHRY and SYGVKD. The trim removed 10 bases at V and 2 bases at J, leaving 10 bases unmatched. The CDR3 is 15 residues long. The CDR3 reads CASSPDRGGNQPQHF. The CDR3 nucleotides are TGTGCCAGCAGCCCCGACAGGGGAGGCAATCAGCCCCAGCATTTT.

This chain joins TRBV6-4 and TRBJ1-2; tentative D call: TRBD1 (5 bases). CDR1 MRHNA and CDR2 SNTAGT come from the germline V gene. V was shortened by 0 bases and J by 4 bases, with 12 bases between the two germline ends. The CDR3 loop spans 15 amino acids. CDR3 region: CASSDSGDRFYGYTF. The CDR3 DNA is TGTGCCAGCAGTGACTCGGGGGACCGTTTCTATGGCTACACCTTC.